These 22 T cell receptor beta chains came from one sample sequenced in a study of technical replicates of blood from a few donors. Sequencing was performed with immunoSEQ multiplex PCR; in TCRdb, only in-frame clones are kept and a portion is missing. Of about 49,000 clones in the sample, 92% were seen once. Sequencing was performed on PBMCs. The receptors come from a human donor in good health. Some clones in this sample may be carry-over from other donors' samples.

The V call is TRBV9, the J call TRBJ2-3, with D perhaps TRBD1 (5 bases). The CDR3 extends over 15 amino acids. V lost 0 bases and J lost 4, with 12 bases in between. Germline V gene data show CDR1 as SGDLS and CDR2 as YYNGEE. The CDR3 coding sequence is TGTGCCAGCAGCGTAGAGGGCAGGGCCCCAGATACGCAGTATTTT. This codes for CASSVEGRAPDTQYF.

The chain joins TRBV6-1 to TRBJ1-5; tentative D call: TRBD1 (6 bases). This CDR3 spans 14 amino acids. The V gene lost 3 bases and the J gene lost 7 bases, with 13 bases spanning the gap. CDR1 is MNHNS, CDR2 SASEGT, per germline. The chain's CDR3 is CASSEGAPSQPQHF. The CDR3 DNA follows: TGTGCCAGCAGTGAGGGGGCACCGTCCCAGCCCCAGCATTTT.

The chain uses TRBV19 and TRBJ1-5, with D perhaps matching TRBD1 (5 bases). Germline values: CDR1 LNHDA, CDR2 SQIVND (reference sequence). V was shortened by 10 bases and J by 1 base, with 17 bases between the two germline ends. The CDR3 loop spans 15 amino acids. Written as DNA, the CDR3 is TGTGCCACCGCTAATCAGGGTAGAAGCAATCAGCCCCAGCATTTT. Its translation: CATANQGRSNQPQHF.

This clone appeared a single time. The rearrangement joins TRBV5-1 to TRBJ2-4; possible D gene TRBD2, 6 bases. The germline V gene encodes CDR1 SGHRS and CDR2 YFSETQ. V shed 4 bases and J shed 8 bases, with 13 bases lying between them. The CDR3 is made up of 13 amino acids. CDR3 sequence: CASSGGTLDIQYF. The DNA for the CDR3 is TGCGCCAGCAGCGGGGGGACTCTCGACATTCAGTACTTC.

By sample share, this clone is medium-sized. The chain combines TRBV28 with TRBJ2-7, with TRBD2 identical over 9 bases. This CDR3 has 18 amino acids. Germline trimming cut 7 bases from V and 7 bases from J; bases unmatched to any gene: 23. Per germline, CDR1 MDHEN and CDR2 SYDVKM. The CDR3 spells CASIWASGVLGPMEEQYF. DNA of the CDR3: TGTGCCAGCATCTGGGCTAGCGGGGTCCTGGGGCCTATGGAGGAGCAGTACTTC.

The CDR3 nucleotides read TGTGCCAGCAGCTTCCGACAGTCGGCTAACTATGGCTACACCTTC. Amino acid sequence: CASSFRQSANYGYTF. The chain carries TRBV7-2 and TRBJ1-2, with D perhaps TRBD1 (5 bases). V was trimmed by 3 bases and J by 0 bases, leaving 11 bases between them. The CDR3 length is 15 residues. Germline assignment: CDR1 SGHTA and CDR2 FQGNSA.

This chain joins TRBV4-3 and TRBJ2-2; weak D call: TRBD2 (5 bases). V shed 2 bases and J shed 3 bases, with 13 bases lying between them. CDR1 is LGHNA and CDR2 is YSLEER in the germline V gene. CDR3 length: 16 amino acids. The CDR3 spells CASSQYRSGHTGELFF. CDR3 nucleotide sequence: TGCGCCAGCAGCCAATACCGCAGCGGACACACCGGGGAGCTGTTTTTT.

The chain links TRBV6-5 to TRBJ2-6; no clear D gene. The germline V gene has CDR1 MNHEY and CDR2 SVGAGI. The CDR3 has 14 residues. The V end was cut by 7 bases, the J end by 2 bases, with 9 bases between. The CDR3 sequence: CASMTGAGANVLTF. CDR3 coding DNA: TGTGCCAGCATGACCGGAGCTGGGGCCAACGTCCTGACTTTC.

V gene TRBV15 combines with J gene TRBJ1-5; TRBD1 is a possible D gene (6 bases). From germline, CDR1 is LNHNV and CDR2 YYDKDF (reference sequence). V lost 5 bases to trimming and J lost 7 bases, with 12 bases between them. There are 13 residues in the CDR3. The CDR3: CATSSRQAQPQHF. The CDR3 DNA reads as TGTGCCACCAGCTCCCGACAGGCACAGCCCCAGCATTTT.

The chain joins TRBV7-7 to TRBJ2-5, with unresolved D. Trimming removed 5 bases from V and 5 bases from J, with 18 bases in between. The CDR3 has 15 residues. Germline V gene data show CDR1 as SSHAT and CDR2 as FNYEAQ (reference sequence). The CDR3 DNA follows: TGTGCCAGCAGCCCGTCCAGCACAGCCGGTGAGACCCAGTACTTC. Its protein is CASSPSSTAGETQYF.

CDR3 sequence: CASSQEKRGGSDTQYF. The CDR3 bases are TGCGCCAGCAGCCAAGAAAAGCGGGGGGGCTCAGATACGCAGTATTTT. The J gene is TRBJ2-3, the V gene TRBV4-1; TRBD2 agrees at 10 bases. Trimming at V came to 0 bases and at J to 4 bases, leaving 4 bases not matched to a gene. Looked up from germline, CDR1 is MGHRA and CDR2 is YSYEKL. The CDR3 is 16 residues long.

V gene TRBV9 combines with J gene TRBJ1-3, with 11 bases lining up with TRBD1. V shed 4 bases and J 9 bases; nucleotides not matched to a gene: 12. The germline V gene encodes CDR1 SGDLS and CDR2 YYNGEE. CDR3 size: 16 residues. The CDR3 DNA reads TGTGCCAGCAGCACGGGACAGGGGGGCCGTGGGGGCACCATATATTTT. This sequence encodes CASSTGQGGRGGTIYF.

The chain recombines TRBV7-9 with TRBJ2-3, with D perhaps TRBD2 (6 bases). Trimming stripped 4 bases from V and 5 bases from J, with 25 bases between. The CDR3 is made up of 18 amino acids. Germline lookup yields CDR1 SEHNR and CDR2 FQNEAQ (reference sequence). CDR3 amino acids: CASSYRRLGTRVLDTQYF. CDR3 sequence (DNA): TGTGCCAGCAGCTACCGCCGACTAGGGACGAGAGTACTAGATACGCAGTATTTT.

The chain uses TRBV15 and TRBJ2-7; D is unclear. The CDR3 contains 13 residues. Trimming pared 4 bases from V and 0 bases from J, leaving 7 bases between. In germline, CDR1 is LNHNV, CDR2 YYDKDF (reference sequence). CDR3 region: CATSMRSSYEQYF. As DNA, the CDR3 is TGTGCCACCAGCATGCGTAGCTCCTACGAGCAGTACTTC.

This clone was found a few times. The gene calls are TRBV7-9 and TRBJ2-5; D is possibly TRBD2 (5 bases). There are 14 residues in the CDR3. The germline gives CDR1 SEHNR, CDR2 FQNEAQ (reference sequence). The germline V and J ends were trimmed by 6 bases and 0 bases, with 11 bases remaining between them. The CDR3 nucleotides are TGTGCCAGCAGTCCCCAGCGGCACCAAGAGACCCAGTACTTC. It translates to CASSPQRHQETQYF.

The V gene is TRBV11-2, the J gene TRBJ1-6; TRBD1 aligns across 7 bases. Germline lookup yields CDR1 SGHAT and CDR2 FQNNGV. CDR3 length: 15 amino acids. J was trimmed by 7 bases and V by 1 base; bases with no gene match: 4. CDR3 loop: CASSLGDSWNSPLHF. CDR3 bases: TGTGCCAGCAGCTTAGGGGACAGCTGGAATTCACCCCTCCACTTT.

This clone was recorded a few times. The chain carries TRBV5-4 and TRBJ2-5; tentatively, D is TRBD2 (6 bases). V was pared by 4 bases and J by 5 bases, with 21 bases between. The CDR3 length is 16 residues. Per the germline V gene, CDR1 is SGHNT and CDR2 is YYREEE (reference sequence). The CDR3 loop reads CASSQTRLVSGETQYF. The CDR3 DNA reads TGTGCCAGCAGCCAAACAAGACTAGTCTCTGGGGAGACCCAGTACTTC.

This clone has only one observation. The chain combines TRBV4-3 with TRBJ2-3; D uncertain. CDR3 length: 14 residues. CDR1 and CDR2 from the germline V gene are LGHNA and YSLEER. Trimming stripped 0 bases from V and 5 bases from J, with 9 bases between. The CDR3 region has the DNA TGCGCCAGCAGCCAAGATCCACAGCTAGATACGCAGTATTTT. It is translated as CASSQDPQLDTQYF.

This rearrangement joins TRBV6-6 to TRBJ2-1; 9 bases fit TRBD1. V gave up 6 bases and J gave up 7 bases; unmatched junction bases: 13. The CDR3 sequence is 16 residues long. Per germline, CDR1 MNHNY and CDR2 SVGAGI (reference sequence). Here the CDR3 reads CASRDDTGGFWNEQFF. The CDR3, as DNA: TGTGCCAGCAGAGACGATACAGGGGGCTTTTGGAATGAGCAGTTCTTC.

The chain couples TRBV6-6 to TRBJ2-7; tentative D call: TRBD1 (5 bases). CDR3 length: 14 amino acids. The germline V and J ends were trimmed by 1 base and 6 bases, with 13 bases remaining between them. The V gene's germline CDR1 is MNHNY and CDR2 SVGAGI (reference sequence). CDR3 region: CASSYWAGISEQYF. In DNA, the CDR3 is TGTGCCAGCAGTTACTGGGCAGGGATTTCCGAGCAGTACTTC.

The J gene is TRBJ2-2, the V gene TRBV7-3; 7 nucleotides agree with TRBD1. In germline, CDR1 is SGHTA, CDR2 FQGTGA. V gave up 4 bases and J gave up 4 bases; unmatched junction bases: 9. The CDR3 covers 16 residues. In DNA, the CDR3 is TGTGCCAGCAGCTCAGGGAGACAGGGTCGCACCGGGGAGCTGTTTTTT. As protein: CASSSGRQGRTGELFF.

This chain connects TRBV6-5 to TRBJ2-5; D possibly corresponds to TRBD2 (7 bases). Germline loops: CDR1 MNHEY, CDR2 SVGAGI. V dropped 6 bases and J dropped 5 bases, with 16 bases sitting between them. CDR3 length: 14 amino acids. The CDR3 spells CASRGRGGWETQYF. The CDR3 DNA reads TGTGCCAGCAGGGGTAGGGGGGGTTGGGAGACCCAGTACTTC.